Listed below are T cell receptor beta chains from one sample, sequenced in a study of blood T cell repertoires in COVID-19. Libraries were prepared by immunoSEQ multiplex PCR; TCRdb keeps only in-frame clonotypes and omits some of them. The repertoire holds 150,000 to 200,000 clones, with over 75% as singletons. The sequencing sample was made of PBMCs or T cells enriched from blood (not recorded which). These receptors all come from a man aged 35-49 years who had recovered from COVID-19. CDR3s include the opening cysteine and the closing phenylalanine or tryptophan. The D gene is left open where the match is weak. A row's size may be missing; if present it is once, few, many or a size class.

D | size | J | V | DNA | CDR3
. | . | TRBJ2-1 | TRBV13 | TGTGCCAGCAGCTCCGGACAGAGTGAGCAGTTCTTC | CASSSGQSEQFF
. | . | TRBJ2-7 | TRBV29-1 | TGCAGCGTGTTCCTGACAGGTACCTACGAGCAGTACTTC | CSVFLTGTYEQYF
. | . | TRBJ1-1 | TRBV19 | TGTGCCAGTAGTATTACAGGAGCAAACACTGAAGCTTTCTTT | CASSITGANTEAFF
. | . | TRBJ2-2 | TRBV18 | TGTGCCAGCTCACGAACCAGGGTTACGACCAACACCGGGGAGCTGTTTTTT | CASSRTRVTTNTGELFF
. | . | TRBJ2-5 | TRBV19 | TGTGCCAGTAGCGACCAAGAGACCCAGTACTTC | CASSDQETQYF
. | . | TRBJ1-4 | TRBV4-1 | TGCGCCAGCAGCCATACCCGGGGAGAGGAACTGTTTTTT | CASSHTRGEELFF
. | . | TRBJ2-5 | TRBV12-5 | TGTGCTAGTGCCCTGTCAGGGATTGAGACCCAGTACTTC | CASALSGIETQYF
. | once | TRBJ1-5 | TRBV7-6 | TGTGCCAGCAGCTTAGTGTCGGAGGCAGGGGACAATCAGCCCCAGCATTTT | CASSLVSEAGDNQPQHF
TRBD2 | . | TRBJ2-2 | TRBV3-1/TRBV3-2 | TGTGCCAGCAGCCAGCCTAGCGGGGGCGGGACCGGGGAGCTGTTTTTT | CASSQPSGGGTGELFF
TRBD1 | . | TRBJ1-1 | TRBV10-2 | TGCGCCAGCGGGGACAGGGACACTGAAGCTTTCTTT | CASGDRDTEAFF
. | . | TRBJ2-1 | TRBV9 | TGTGCCAGCAGCGTAGTAGACGGGGTTTCCTACAATGAGCAGTTCTTC | CASSVVDGVSYNEQFF
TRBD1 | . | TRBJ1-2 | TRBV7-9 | TGTGCCAGCAGCTCAACCGGGACAGGGCACTATGGCTACACCTTC | CASSSTGTGHYGYTF
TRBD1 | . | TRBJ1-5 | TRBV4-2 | TGTGCCAGCAGCCAAGATCGAGGGGGCAACAGCAATCAGCCCCAGCATTTT | CASSQDRGGNSNQPQHF
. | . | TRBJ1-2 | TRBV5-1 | TGCGCCAGCAGCTGGACAGTCTCCCCTAACTATGGCTACACCTTC | CASSWTVSPNYGYTF
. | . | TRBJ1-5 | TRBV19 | TGTGCCAGTAATAATTTCCCGGGGCAGGGGCTTATCAATCAGCCCCAGCATTTT | CASNNFPGQGLINQPQHF
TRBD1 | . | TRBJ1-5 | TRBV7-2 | TGTGCCAGCAGCGGGTCAGGGGGGAGAGATCAGCCCCAGCATTTT | CASSGSGGRDQPQHF
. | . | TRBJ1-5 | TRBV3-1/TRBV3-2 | TGTGCCAGCAGCCTCGACAGGTCGGCTAATCAGCCCCAGCATTTT | CASSLDRSANQPQHF
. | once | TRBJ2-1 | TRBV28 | TGTGCCAGCAGCATTGTCCCAGGGGAGCAGTTCTTC | CASSIVPGEQFF
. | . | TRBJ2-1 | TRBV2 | TGTGCCAGCAATGGACAAGGGCGTTACGATGAGCAGTTCTTC | CASNGQGRYDEQFF
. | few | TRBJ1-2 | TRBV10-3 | TGTGCCTCCCTGTTTGGGGCGAACTATGGCTACACCTTC | CASLFGANYGYTF
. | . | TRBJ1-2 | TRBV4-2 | TGTGCCAGCAGCGGGGGCCACAGTTACTATGGCTACACCTTC | CASSGGHSYYGYTF
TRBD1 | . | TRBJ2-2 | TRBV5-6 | TGTGCCAGCAGCCTACTGGACAGGGTAAACACCGGGGAGCTGTTTTTT | CASSLLDRVNTGELFF
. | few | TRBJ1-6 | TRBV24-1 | TGTGCCACCAGTGACCTTTATGGGGAGGTTTACGATAATTCACCCCTCCACTTT | CATSDLYGEVYDNSPLHF